This TCR beta chain emerged from a study of shared clonotypes between healthy human individuals. Whole-study results and caveats: Shared across a handful of donors were roughly 4.7% of the naive CD4 clonotypes.

As concerns this clone: Its antigen remains unidentified.

Samples underwent the assay at deep level. TCRdb's copy holds only in-frame clones and misses some; the assay was immunoSEQ multiplex PCR. The sample contains roughly 2.5 million clones, over 85% of which appear only once. V shed 7 bases, J shed 4 bases, and the junction held 2 bases outside the gene matches. Germline lookup yields CDR1 KGHSH and CDR2 LQKENI. This CDR3 spans 13 amino acids. Donation came from healthy HIV-negative adults that had no recent acute infections or vaccinations. Donors were Caucasian adults residing in Nashville, Tennessee, USA. The V and J genes are TRBV18 and TRBJ1-1, with TRBD1 matching 11 bases. The sequencing input was naive CD4+ T cells sorted from blood. Subset meaning: CD45RA+ positively selected. The clonotype comes from a man in his late teens or twenties in good health. The CDR3 here is CASYGQGATEAFF. The CDR3 coding sequence is TGTGCCAGCTATGGACAGGGGGCCACTGAAGCTTTCTTT.